Each of the 21 T cell receptor beta chains below was sequenced from the same sample in a study of beta chain features in type 1 diabetes. The study reverse transcribed the entire isolated RNA, so it sequenced expressed TCRB transcripts. Measured with immunoSEQ multiplex PCR; TCRdb has only the in-frame clones, and not every one. The sample includes approximately 200,000 clones, more than 9% of them seen just once. The sample was naive CD4+ T cells from blood. These receptors all stem from a young woman in good health.

This chain connects TRBV6-1 to TRBJ1-3; 7 bases map to TRBD1. CDR3 length equals 16 residues. V shed 1 base, J shed 7 bases, and the junction held 10 bases outside the gene matches. In germline, CDR1 is MNHNS, CDR2 SASEGT. CDR3: CASSEESRGSGNTIYF. DNA of the CDR3: TGTGCCAGCAGTGAAGAGTCCAGGGGGAGTGGGAACACCATATATTTT.

The rearrangement uses TRBV11-2 and TRBJ2-7, with D maybe TRBD1 (5 bases). Germline V lookup: CDR1 SGHAT, CDR2 FQNNGV. With 5 bases removed from V and 7 bases from J, the gap between germline ends came to 15 bases. There are 13 residues in the CDR3. The CDR3 region is CASSPTRVGEQYF. For the CDR3, the DNA is TGTGCCAGCAGCCCAACCAGGGTGGGTGAGCAGTACTTC.

This clone came up a few times. The rearrangement uses TRBV10-3 and TRBJ2-7; 7 nucleotides line up with TRBD1. Trimming cost V 0 bases and J 1 base; bases outside gene matches: 6. Germline lookup yields CDR1 ENHRY and CDR2 SYGVKD. The CDR3 is made up of 16 amino acids. CDR3 DNA sequence: TGTGCCATCAGTGAGTCAGGGCGGACAGGTTCCTACGAGCAGTACTTC. Amino acid sequence: CAISESGRTGSYEQYF.

This clone showed up just a few times. J is TRBJ2-1 and V is TRBV4-2; the match to TRBD2 covers 12 bases. The CDR3 runs 17 residues. Trimming removed 1 base from V and 5 bases from J; junction bases left unmatched: 6. The germline CDR1 and CDR2 sequences are LGHNA and YNFKEQ. The CDR3 reads CASSQVPGLAGNNEQFF. CDR3 DNA: TGTGCCAGCAGCCAAGTTCCCGGACTAGCGGGAAACAATGAGCAGTTCTTC.

This clone has just a few counts. The gene calls are TRBV6-6 and TRBJ2-3, with D perhaps matching TRBD1 (5 bases). In germline, CDR1 is MNHNY, CDR2 SVGAGI (reference sequence). The CDR3 spans 12 residues. Trimming removed 7 bases from V and 5 bases from J, with 10 bases in between. Here the CDR3 reads CASNSGRDTQYF. The CDR3 DNA reads as TGTGCCAGCAATTCAGGGCGAGATACGCAGTATTTT.

This clone was found a few times. The V call is TRBV29-1, the J call TRBJ2-1, with a weak D call TRBD1 (5 bases). Trimming pared 3 bases from V and 3 bases from J, leaving 21 bases between. CDR1 is SQVTM and CDR2 is ANQGSEA in the germline V gene. CDR3 length: 17 residues. The CDR3 region is CSVDILGYNRGYNEQFF. The CDR3 region has the DNA TGCAGCGTTGACATTTTGGGATACAATAGGGGCTACAATGAGCAGTTCTTC.

This chain joins TRBV28 and TRBJ1-5, with TRBD1 matching over 7 bases. The CDR3 spans 13 residues. From germline, CDR1 is MDHEN and CDR2 SYDVKM. The junction had 3 bases not matched to a gene; V was cut back by 4 bases and J by 6 bases. The CDR3 bases are TGTGCCAGCAGTTATAACAGGGGTCAGCCCCAGCATTTT. It is translated as CASSYNRGQPQHF.

This clone has only a few counts. The gene calls are TRBV5-4 and TRBJ2-7, with D perhaps TRBD2 (6 bases). V was cut by 4 bases and J by 3 bases, with 11 bases left in between. The CDR3 loop spans 13 amino acids. Germline CDR1 reads SGHNT; CDR2 reads YYREEE (reference sequence). Here the CDR3 reads CASSPAGFYEQYF. As DNA, the CDR3 is TGTGCCAGCAGCCCTGCGGGGTTCTACGAGCAGTACTTC.

The chain combines TRBV5-1 with TRBJ2-2, with TRBD1 matching 7 bases. Germline V gene lookup returns CDR1 SGHRS and CDR2 YFSETQ. CDR3 size: 15 residues. Trimming removed 0 bases from V and 6 bases from J; junction bases left unmatched: 5. The CDR3 coding sequence is TGCGCCAGCAGCTTGGATAGGGGGCGCCCCGGGGAGCTGTTTTTT. Its translation is CASSLDRGRPGELFF.

This clone has ten or more counts. This rearrangement joins TRBV5-4 to TRBJ2-7, with TRBD2 as a possible D gene (6 bases). The germline V gene has CDR1 SGHNT and CDR2 YYREEE (reference sequence). CDR3 length: 14 amino acids. V was pared by 0 bases and J by 5 bases, with 12 bases between. The CDR3 spells CASSLDSGAHEQYF. The CDR3 DNA sequence: TGTGCCAGCAGCTTGGATTCGGGAGCCCACGAGCAGTACTTC. The full variable domain, with the rest looked up from reference TRBV5-4 and TRBJ2-7, is ETGVTQSPTHLIKTRGQQVTLRCSSQSGHNTVSWYQQALGQGPQFIFQYYREEENGRGNFPPRFSGLQFPNYSSELNVNALELDDSALYLCASSLDSGAHEQYFGPGTRLTVT.

The chain couples TRBV10-3 to TRBJ2-1; TRBD1 matches 8 bases. This CDR3 has 14 amino acids. Germline V gene lookup returns CDR1 ENHRY and CDR2 SYGVKD. The J segment lost 7 bases and the V segment lost 6 bases, leaving 8 bases of the junction unmatched. Here the CDR3 reads CAISGRTGFNEQFF. CDR3 DNA sequence: TGTGCCATCAGCGGGCGGACAGGGTTTAATGAGCAGTTCTTC.

The sample holds a few counts of this clone. The J gene is TRBJ1-3, the V gene TRBV29-1, with TRBD1 identical over 7 bases. Germline loops: CDR1 SQVTM, CDR2 ANQGSEA. The CDR3 has 13 amino acids. The trim removed 3 bases at V and 4 bases at J, leaving 3 bases unmatched. This CDR3 reads CSVETGTGNTIYF. Written as DNA, the CDR3 is TGCAGCGTTGAGACAGGGACGGGAAACACCATATATTTT.

This clone was found a few times. The chain couples TRBV5-4 to TRBJ2-7; weak D call: TRBD1 (6 bases). V was trimmed by 4 bases and J by 2 bases, leaving 10 bases between them. The CDR3 consists of 13 residues. Per the germline V gene, CDR1 is SGHNT and CDR2 is YYREEE (reference sequence). The CDR3 here is CASSDRITYEQYF. The DNA of the CDR3 is TGTGCCAGCAGCGACAGGATAACCTACGAGCAGTACTTC.

This clone was counted only a few times. The rearrangement links TRBV7-9 to TRBJ2-3; the match to TRBD2 covers 8 bases. The V gene end was trimmed by 0 bases and the J gene end by 2 bases; junction bases not matched to a gene: 7. The CDR3 consists of 17 residues. CDR1 and CDR2 (germline): SEHNR, FQNEAQ (reference sequence). Here the CDR3 DNA reads TGTGCCAGCAGCTTAGCATCGTCTAGCGGGTTCACAGATACGCAGTATTTT. Translating it yields CASSLASSSGFTDTQYF.

Concerning this clone: The sample carries other DNA sequences with the same CDR3. The chain is built from TRBV28 and TRBJ1-2, with 8 bases identical to TRBD1. With V trimmed by 8 bases and J by 13 bases, 6 bases remained unmatched. The CDR3 has 10 amino acids. In germline, CDR1 is MDHEN, CDR2 SYDVKM. As DNA, the CDR3 is TGTGCCAGCGGCATGCAGGGGGCCACCTTC. It translates to CASGMQGATF.

This chain connects TRBV14 to TRBJ2-3; the D gene is possibly TRBD2 (6 bases). V was trimmed by 2 bases and J by 0 bases, leaving 9 bases between them. The germline CDR1 and CDR2 sequences are SGHDN and FVKESK. This CDR3 comprises 15 residues. This CDR3 is CASSQLGGSTDTQYF. DNA for the CDR3: TGTGCCAGCAGCCAACTGGGGGGAAGCACAGATACGCAGTATTTT.

This clone appeared a few times. Here the CDR3 DNA reads TGTGCCAGTAGGGAAGGGGGTGAAGATACGCAGTATTTT. Translation: CASREGGEDTQYF. The chain is built from TRBV19 and TRBJ2-3; possibly TRBD1 for D (6 bases). V lost 6 bases and J lost 5, with 12 bases in between. Germline CDR1 and CDR2: LNHDA and SQIVND (reference sequence). There are 13 residues in the CDR3.

This clone was counted only a few times. CDR3 sequence: CASSRTGGGSYNEQFF. In nucleotides, the CDR3 is TGCGCCAGCAGCAGGACAGGGGGGGGTTCCTACAATGAGCAGTTCTTC. The chain is built from TRBV5-1 and TRBJ2-1, with TRBD1 matching over 10 bases. This CDR3 is built from 16 residues. From germline, CDR1 is SGHRS and CDR2 YFSETQ. Unmatched junction bases numbered 5, after V lost 4 bases and J lost 1 base.

The gene calls are TRBV9 and TRBJ2-2; D is perhaps TRBD2 (6 bases). The CDR3 covers 15 residues. V lost 4 bases, J lost 5 bases, and 15 bases lay in between. Germline V gene lookup returns CDR1 SGDLS and CDR2 YYNGEE. The DNA for the CDR3 is TGTGCCAGCAGCCCCCAGGGACGGGGGACCGGGGAGCTGTTTTTT. It specifies CASSPQGRGTGELFF.

The rearrangement joins TRBV6-5 to TRBJ1-4; no clear D gene. CDR3 size: 12 residues. Germline CDR1 MNHEY, CDR2 SVGAGI. The germline V and J ends were trimmed by 8 bases and 6 bases, with 10 bases remaining between them. The CDR3 is CASGRADEKLFF. As DNA, the CDR3 is TGTGCCAGCGGGCGGGCAGATGAAAAACTGTTTTTT.

This clone has more than one count but fewer than ten. The genes are TRBV7-9 and TRBJ1-4; possible D gene TRBD1, 5 bases. CDR3 length: 13 residues. Trimming took off 11 bases at V and 8 bases at J, with 18 bases between the two ends. Germline V gives CDR1 SEHNR, CDR2 FQNEAQ (reference sequence). For the CDR3, the DNA is TGTGCCTTGGGGGGGACTCCTCACGAAAAACTGTTTTTT. This gives the protein CALGGTPHEKLFF.